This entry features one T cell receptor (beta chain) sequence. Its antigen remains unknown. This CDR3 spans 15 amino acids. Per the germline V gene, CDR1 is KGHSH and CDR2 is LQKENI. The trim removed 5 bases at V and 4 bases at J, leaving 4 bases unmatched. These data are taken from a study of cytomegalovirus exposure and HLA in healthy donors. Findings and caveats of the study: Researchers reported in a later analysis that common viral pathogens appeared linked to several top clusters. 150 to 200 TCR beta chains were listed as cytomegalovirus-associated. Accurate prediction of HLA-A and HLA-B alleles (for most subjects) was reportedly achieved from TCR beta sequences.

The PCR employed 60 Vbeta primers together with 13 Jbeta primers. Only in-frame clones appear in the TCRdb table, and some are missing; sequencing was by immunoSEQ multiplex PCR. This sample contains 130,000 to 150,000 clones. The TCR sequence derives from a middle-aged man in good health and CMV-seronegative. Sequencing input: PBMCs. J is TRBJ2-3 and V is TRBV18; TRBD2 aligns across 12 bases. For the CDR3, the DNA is TGTGCCAGCTCATCGACTAGCGGGGGCGCAGATACGCAGTATTTT. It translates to CASSSTSGGADTQYF.